These 28 T cell receptor beta chains were all obtained from the same sample, sequenced in a study of T cells in pancreatic ductal adenocarcinoma. No neoadjuvant therapy was given to the selected pancreatic ductal adenocarcinoma patients before their surgery. Only in-frame clones appear in the TCRdb table, and some are missing; sequencing was by immunoSEQ multiplex PCR. Of roughly 16,000 clones listed, more than 75% are singletons. What was sequenced was PBMCs. The source is a human donor with pancreatic ductal adenocarcinoma.

This chain uses TRBV4-1 with TRBJ2-7; possibly TRBD1 or TRBD2 for D (5 bases each). Germline CDR1 is MGHRA and CDR2 is YSYEKL. V was pared by 1 base and J by 2 bases, with 15 bases between. The CDR3 runs 16 residues. The CDR3, as DNA: TGCGCCAGCAGCCAAGGCTGGGCGAGGGGAACCTACGAGCAGTACTTC. Its translation: CASSQGWARGTYEQYF.

The chain joins TRBV29-1 to TRBJ1-3; a possible D gene is TRBD1 (6 bases). The CDR3 length is 16 residues. Germline CDR1 and CDR2: SQVTM and ANQGSEA. V dropped 0 bases and J dropped 1 base, with 13 bases sitting between them. The CDR3 DNA sequence: TGCAGCGTTGAAGATCCTGTAACAGGGTCTGGAAACACCATATATTTT. This translates into CSVEDPVTGSGNTIYF.

The chain joins TRBV7-9 to TRBJ2-7; 9 positions agree with TRBD2. V was pared by 1 base and J by 4 bases, with 8 bases of the junction left unmatched. Looked up from germline, CDR1 is SEHNR and CDR2 is FQNEAQ (reference sequence). This CDR3 spans 16 amino acids. CDR3 DNA: TGTGCCAGCAGCTTAGTAGGCGGGAGGGCCTCTTACGAGCAGTACTTC. This gives the protein CASSLVGGRASYEQYF.

The chain carries TRBV7-3 and TRBJ2-1; 14 bases map to TRBD2. This CDR3 contains 17 residues. Looked up from germline, CDR1 is SGHTA and CDR2 is FQGTGA. V was clipped by 5 bases and J by 8 bases; unmatched bases: 11. Here the CDR3 reads CASSPSRLAGGHDEQFF. For the CDR3, the DNA is TGTGCCAGCAGCCCTTCCCGACTAGCGGGGGGGCACGATGAGCAGTTCTTC.

CDR3 loop: CASSLGSDIYNEQFF. The CDR3 bases are TGTGCCAGCAGCTTGGGCAGCGACATCTACAATGAGCAGTTCTTC. This sequence joins TRBV5-4 and TRBJ2-1; no reliable D call. Germline-derived CDR1 and CDR2 are SGHNT and YYREEE (reference sequence). V was shortened by 0 bases and J by 3 bases, with 10 bases between the two germline ends. The CDR3 is 15 residues long. Based on the CDR3 plus reference TRBV5-4 and TRBJ2-1, the full variable domain is ETGVTQSPTHLIKTRGQQVTLRCSSQSGHNTVSWYQQALGQGPQFIFQYYREEENGRGNFPPRFSGLQFPNYSSELNVNALELDDSALYLCASSLGSDIYNEQFFGPGTRLTVL.

This chain links TRBV15 with TRBJ1-1, with 11 bases aligning to TRBD1. Per germline, CDR1 LNHNV and CDR2 YYDKDF (reference sequence). After removal of 0 bases from V and 7 bases from J, the junction contained 4 bases not matched to a gene. The CDR3 totals 15 residues. The CDR3 nucleotides are TGTGCCACCAGCAGAGATGGGACAGGGGGGGATGAAGCTTTCTTT. Translated: CATSRDGTGGDEAFF.

The rearrangement uses TRBV27 and TRBJ2-5, with TRBD1 matching over 9 bases. Germline-derived CDR1 and CDR2 are MNHEY and SMNVEV (reference sequence). The CDR3 sequence is 16 residues long. Trimming cost V 4 bases and J 4 bases; bases outside gene matches: 10. CDR3 in DNA: TGTGCCAGCAGTTCCCCGGGACAGGGATTAGGAGAGACCCAGTACTTC. Translating it yields CASSSPGQGLGETQYF.

This clone was seen just once. The V call is TRBV6-4, the J call TRBJ2-6; D is unclear. CDR1 and CDR2 (germline): MRHNA, SNTAGT. This CDR3 has 13 amino acids. Trimming took off 2 bases at V and 4 bases at J, with 3 bases between the two ends. DNA for the CDR3: TGTGCCAGCAGTGACACCGGGGCCAACGTCCTGACTTTC. Its protein product is CASSDTGANVLTF.

V is TRBV4-1 and J is TRBJ2-3; no clear D. The CDR3 length is 15 residues. Germline V gene lookup returns CDR1 MGHRA and CDR2 YSYEKL. The V gene lost 2 bases and the J gene lost 0 bases, with 9 bases spanning the gap. CDR3 in DNA: TGCGCCAGCAGCCAACCGACGTCTAGCACAGATACGCAGTATTTT. Encoded protein: CASSQPTSSTDTQYF.

V gene TRBV27 combines with J gene TRBJ2-3, with 9 bases aligning to TRBD1. V lost 4 bases to trimming and J lost 2 bases; unmatched junction nucleotides: 4. CDR1 MNHEY and CDR2 SMNVEV come from the germline V gene (reference sequence). The CDR3 has 15 residues. The CDR3 nucleotides read TGTGCCAGCAGTTACCGGGACAGGGACACAGATACGCAGTATTTT. Its protein product is CASSYRDRDTDTQYF.

Only one count was recorded for this clone. The V and J genes are TRBV11-3 and TRBJ1-1; D gene ambiguous. CDR1 is SGHNT, CDR2 YENEEA, per germline. The CDR3 runs to 15 residues. Trimming removed 0 bases from V and 3 bases from J, with 11 bases in between. The CDR3 region has the DNA TGTGCCAGCAGCTTAGAAGACACCTACGACACTGAAGCTTTCTTT. This translates into CASSLEDTYDTEAFF. Using reference TRBV11-3 and TRBJ1-1 for the parts outside the CDR3, the full variable domain is EAGVVQSPRYKIIEKKQPVAFWCNPISGHNTLYWYLQNLGQGPELLIRYENEEAVDDSQLPKDRFSAERLKGVDSTLKIQPAELGDSAVYLCASSLEDTYDTEAFFGQGTRLTVV.

The chain recombines TRBV6-5 with TRBJ2-7; 8 bases line up with TRBD1. The junction had 8 bases not matched to a gene; V was cut back by 5 bases and J by 2 bases. The CDR3 has 15 amino acids. From germline, CDR1 is MNHEY and CDR2 SVGAGI. The CDR3 sequence is CASSGGTGVTYEQYF. The DNA for the CDR3 is TGTGCCAGCAGTGGGGGGACAGGTGTAACCTACGAGCAGTACTTC.

The chain links TRBV5-1 to TRBJ2-3; possibly TRBD2 for D (6 bases). CDR1 SGHRS and CDR2 YFSETQ come from the germline V gene. The V gene lost 3 bases and the J gene lost 4 bases, with 12 bases spanning the gap. This CDR3 is built from 14 residues. The CDR3 region is CASSSFAGPDTQYF. For the CDR3, the DNA is TGCGCCAGCAGCTCCTTTGCGGGACCAGATACGCAGTATTTT.

This sequence joins TRBV19 and TRBJ2-2; D might be TRBD1 (5 bases). The V end lost 5 bases, the J end lost 1 base, and 11 bases lay between the germline ends. The germline V gene has CDR1 LNHDA and CDR2 SQIVND (reference sequence). CDR3 length: 15 residues. CDR3 DNA: TGTGCCAGTAGTCGGCAGGGAAAGAACACCGGGGAGCTGTTTTTT. Protein: CASSRQGKNTGELFF.

The chain employs TRBV4-3 and TRBJ2-7, with D possibly TRBD2 on 5 matching bases. The CDR3 is made up of 16 amino acids. CDR1 is LGHNA, CDR2 YSLEER, per germline. Trimming shortened V by 1 base and J by 0 bases, and 13 bases separated the two germline ends. CDR3 protein: CASSQGIALSSYEQYF. CDR3 nucleotide sequence: TGCGCCAGCAGCCAAGGTATAGCGTTGAGCTCCTACGAGCAGTACTTC.

The chain has TRBV29-1 and TRBJ2-3, with TRBD1 matching 7 bases. V trimming: 2 bases; J trimming: 10 bases; junction bases outside the gene matches: 18. Germline assignment: CDR1 SQVTM and CDR2 ANQGSEA. This CDR3 contains 16 residues. CDR3 nucleotides: TGCAGCGTTGAACCCCCGTTAACAGGGGTGACCGGGGCGCAGTATTTT. It yields the protein CSVEPPLTGVTGAQYF.

The CDR3: CASSIIPGQRAGNYGYTF. CDR3 nucleotides: TGTGCCAGTAGTATAATTCCGGGACAGAGGGCAGGAAACTATGGCTACACCTTC. This rearrangement joins TRBV19 to TRBJ1-2; 7 bases are a match to TRBD1. The CDR3 spans 18 residues. The germline CDR1 and CDR2 sequences are LNHDA and SQIVND (reference sequence). With 2 bases clipped from V and 2 bases from J, the junction kept 14 bases outside the gene matches.

The chain is built from TRBV5-1 and TRBJ1-1, with 8 bases aligning to TRBD1. CDR1 is SGHRS and CDR2 is YFSETQ in the germline V gene. This CDR3 has 18 residues. After removal of 0 bases from V and 5 bases from J, the junction contained 15 bases not matched to a gene. The CDR3 DNA sequence: TGCGCCAGCAGCTTGGGTGACAGGGGTCCCTTGGGAAGTACTGAAGCTTTCTTT. It codes for CASSLGDRGPLGSTEAFF.

The chain is built from TRBV28 and TRBJ1-4, with D possibly being TRBD1 (6 bases). V lost 5 bases to trimming and J lost 11 bases, with 24 bases between them. Germline-derived CDR1 and CDR2 are MDHEN and SYDVKM. CDR3 length: 16 residues. CDR3 loop: CASSPLGGKSQGKLFF. DNA for the CDR3: TGTGCCAGCAGTCCCTTAGGGGGGAAGTCCCAAGGGAAACTGTTTTTT.

The CDR3 loop is CASSLAPGQGAQGNTIYF. CDR3 sequence (DNA): TGCGCCAGCAGCTTGGCCCCGGGACAGGGGGCGCAGGGAAACACCATATATTTT. This sequence joins TRBV5-1 and TRBJ1-3; 12 bases are shared with TRBD1. J lost 4 bases, V lost 0 bases, and 8 bases had no gene match. The CDR3 extends over 18 amino acids. Germline CDR1 SGHRS, CDR2 YFSETQ.

CDR3 residues: CASSPRGFGPQHF. Written as DNA, the CDR3 is TGTGCCAGCTCACCTAGGGGGTTCGGCCCCCAGCATTTT. This chain links TRBV18 with TRBJ1-5; D is perhaps TRBD1 (6 bases). Germline CDR1 reads KGHSH; CDR2 reads LQKENI. Deletions cut 3 bases from V and 10 bases from J, with 13 bases between. The CDR3 extends over 13 amino acids.

The rearrangement joins TRBV6-5 to TRBJ1-2; D gene uncertain. The CDR3 is 14 residues long. Trimming took 0 bases from V and 2 from J, leaving 7 bases between them. Germline CDR1 reads MNHEY; CDR2 reads SVGAGI. In nucleotides, the CDR3 is TGTGCCAGCAGTTACTCGGGCCGAAACTATGGCTACACCTTC. Protein sequence: CASSYSGRNYGYTF.

This rearrangement joins TRBV19 to TRBJ2-3; D is unclear. This CDR3 has 19 amino acids. The germline CDR1 and CDR2 sequences are LNHDA and SQIVND (reference sequence). The V end was cut by 1 base, the J end by 3 bases, with 23 bases between. The chain's CDR3 is CASSIGWAGVNALTDTQYF. The CDR3 region has the DNA TGTGCCAGTAGTATAGGGTGGGCCGGCGTTAATGCCCTGACAGATACGCAGTATTTT.

The chain joins TRBV6-1 to TRBJ2-7; TRBD1 or TRBD2 may be the D gene (7 bases each). CDR1 is MNHNS and CDR2 is SASEGT in the germline V gene. The CDR3 covers 13 residues. V lost 8 bases to trimming and J lost 4 bases, with 15 bases between them. CDR3 sequence (DNA): TGTGCCAGCCGGGGAGGGGGCGGGTACGAGCAGTACTTC. Protein: CASRGGGGYEQYF.

The CDR3 is CASRGTPSSYEQYF. CDR3 bases: TGCGCCAGCAGGGGGACTCCTAGCTCCTACGAGCAGTACTTC. The chain employs TRBV5-1 and TRBJ2-7, with D perhaps matching TRBD2 (6 bases). With 5 bases removed from V and 0 bases from J, the gap between germline ends came to 12 bases. In germline, CDR1 is SGHRS, CDR2 YFSETQ. The CDR3 loop spans 14 amino acids.

The V and J genes are TRBV27 and TRBJ2-5; 9 positions match TRBD1. The CDR3 loop spans 16 amino acids. Germline lookup yields CDR1 MNHEY and CDR2 SMNVEV (reference sequence). Unmatched junction bases numbered 5, after V lost 1 base and J lost 2 bases. CDR3 sequence reads: CASSLYLTGGQETQYF. Here the CDR3 DNA reads TGTGCCAGCAGTTTATACTTGACAGGGGGGCAAGAGACCCAGTACTTC.

This clone was counted a single time. The chain is built from TRBV11-3 and TRBJ2-6; the match to TRBD1 covers 12 bases. V lost 5 bases and J lost 0; bases outside the gene matches: 5. CDR3 size: 18 residues. Germline assignment: CDR1 SGHNT and CDR2 YENEEA. CDR3 residues: CASSLGTGGASGANVLTF. CDR3 nucleotides: TGTGCCAGCAGCCTTGGGACAGGGGGCGCCTCTGGGGCCAACGTCCTGACTTTC. The entire variable domain, with the rest obtained from reference TRBV11-3 and TRBJ2-6, is as follows: EAGVVQSPRYKIIEKKQPVAFWCNPISGHNTLYWYLQNLGQGPELLIRYENEEAVDDSQLPKDRFSAERLKGVDSTLKIQPAELGDSAVYLCASSLGTGGASGANVLTFGAGSRLTVL.

CDR3 amino acids: CASSLYPQETQYF. The CDR3 bases are TGTGCCAGCAGCTTATATCCCCAAGAGACCCAGTACTTC. The V gene is TRBV7-8, the J gene TRBJ2-5; no firm D call. The V end lost 2 bases, the J end lost 1 base, and 5 bases lay between the germline ends. CDR3 length: 13 amino acids. Per germline, CDR1 SGHVS and CDR2 FQNEAQ.